This T cell receptor (beta chain) stems from a study of blood T cell repertoires in COVID-19. Looking at the study overall: Spain, Italy and the United States supplied samples that represented acute and convalescent COVID-19. Nucleic acid was either cDNA or gDNA, and it came from T cells, B-cell-depleted T cells, or PBMCs.

Looked up from germline, CDR1 is MNHEY and CDR2 is SVGAGI. V lost 6 bases and J lost 7; bases outside the gene matches: 6. The CDR3 is 14 amino acids. Methods used by the authors: From reference gene primer amplification, estimates of nucleated cell counts were derived. Profiled with immunoSEQ multiplex PCR; TCRdb holds only in-frame clones, not every one. That table is the source of V, J and clone size, and D and trimming were worked out from the DNA. The top ten hold 5.5% of the sample, which has under 75,000 clones, approximately 79% seen once. The clonotype comes from a woman between 70 and 85 years old with acute or convalescent COVID-19. The V call is TRBV6-5, the J call TRBJ2-5, with TRBD2 matching 12 bases. Sequenced sample: peripheral blood. The CDR3, as DNA: TGTGCCAGCAGAAGGACTAGCGGGGTCTTGACCCAGTACTTC. Protein: CASRRTSGVLTQYF.